One sample yielded the 32 T cell receptor beta chains listed below, sequenced in a study of blood T cell repertoires in COVID-19. The method was immunoSEQ multiplex PCR; TCRdb's version includes in-frame clones alone and lacks a portion of them. The sample includes 150,000 to 200,000 clones, about 82% of them seen just once. The material sequenced was PBMCs or T cells enriched from blood (not recorded which). These receptors were obtained from a woman younger than 45 who had recovered from COVID-19.

J is TRBJ2-7 and V is TRBV28; unclear D gene. The CDR3 is made up of 10 amino acids. The V and J ends lost 6 bases and 3 bases respectively, with 3 bases between them. Germline lookup yields CDR1 MDHEN and CDR2 SYDVKM. CDR3 in amino acids: CASSHYEQYF. The CDR3 DNA reads as TGTGCCAGCAGCCACTACGAGCAGTACTTC. The full variable domain, its missing parts supplied by reference TRBV28 and TRBJ2-7, is DVKVTQSSRYLVKRTGEKVFLECVQDMDHENMFWYRQDPGLGLRLIYFSYDVKMKEKGDIPEGYSVSREKKERFSLILESASTNQTSMYLCASSHYEQYFGPGTRLTVT.

The rearrangement joins TRBV5-1 to TRBJ2-3; 7 positions match TRBD2. Germline V CDR1 and CDR2: SGHRS, YFSETQ. The trim removed 0 bases at V and 4 bases at J, leaving 5 bases unmatched. This CDR3 comprises 15 residues. CDR3 residues: CASSLASGRADTQYF. Here the CDR3 DNA reads TGCGCCAGCAGCTTGGCCTCAGGGAGGGCAGATACGCAGTATTTT.

The J gene is TRBJ1-1, the V gene TRBV5-1; 11 nucleotides match TRBD1. Germline V gene data show CDR1 as SGHRS and CDR2 as YFSETQ. J lost 5 bases, V lost 0 bases, and 6 bases had no gene match. The length of the CDR3 is 16 residues. CDR3 sequence: CASSLAGTGGLTEAFF. The CDR3 DNA follows: TGCGCCAGCAGCTTGGCCGGGACAGGGGGGCTTACTGAAGCTTTCTTT. Full variable domain (remainder filled in from reference TRBV5-1 and TRBJ1-1): KAGVTQTPRYLIKTRGQQVTLSCSPISGHRSVSWYQQTPGQGLQFLFEYFSETQRNKGNFPGRFSGRQFSNSRSEMNVSTLELGDSALYLCASSLAGTGGLTEAFFGQGTRLTVV.

This sequence joins TRBV15 and TRBJ2-7, with D possibly TRBD1 on 5 matching bases. V lost 5 bases and J lost 2, with 7 bases in between. This CDR3 has 12 residues. Germline CDR1 is LNHNV and CDR2 is YYDKDF (reference sequence). This CDR3 is CATSDSPYEQYF. As DNA, the CDR3 is TGTGCCACCAGCGACAGTCCCTACGAGCAGTACTTC.

A single count supports this clone. This chain joins TRBV5-4 and TRBJ2-7; TRBD2 matches 7 bases. The germline gives CDR1 SGHNT, CDR2 YYREEE (reference sequence). This CDR3 comprises 13 residues. V lost 4 bases and J lost 3; bases outside the gene matches: 4. This CDR3 is CASSDREDYEQYF. CDR3 in DNA: TGTGCCAGCAGCGACCGGGAGGACTACGAGCAGTACTTC.

DNA for the CDR3: TGCGCCAGCAGCTCCGGGACAGGGGGCAATTCACCCCTCCACTTT. Amino acids: CASSSGTGGNSPLHF. The chain links TRBV5-1 to TRBJ1-6, with 12 bases identical to TRBD1. The CDR3 is made up of 15 amino acids. Germline V gives CDR1 SGHRS, CDR2 YFSETQ. J lost 7 bases, V lost 3 bases, and 2 bases had no gene match.

The chain uses TRBV28 and TRBJ1-2; TRBD1 is a possible D gene (5 bases). The germline gives CDR1 MDHEN, CDR2 SYDVKM. The CDR3 extends over 13 amino acids. V lost 2 bases to trimming and J lost 8 bases, with 12 bases between them. CDR3 coding DNA: TGTGCCAGCAGTTTAAAAGGGGCTTACGGCTACACCTTC. Translation: CASSLKGAYGYTF.

This clone was detected once. V is TRBV4-1 and J is TRBJ2-1, with 8 bases that match TRBD1. The junction had 4 bases not matched to a gene; V was cut back by 4 bases and J by 2 bases. There are 15 residues in the CDR3. CDR1 and CDR2 from the germline V gene are MGHRA and YSYEKL. The CDR3 region is CASSLQGVTYNEQFF. CDR3 bases: TGCGCCAGCAGCCTACAGGGGGTTACCTACAATGAGCAGTTCTTC.

The chain is built from TRBV5-6 and TRBJ1-2, with a weak D call TRBD1 (5 bases). V lost 3 bases to trimming and J lost 0 bases, with 9 bases between them. CDR1 SGHDT and CDR2 YYEEEE come from the germline V gene. This CDR3 contains 14 residues. The CDR3 loop reads CASSSTTANYGYTF. The CDR3 nucleotides read TGTGCCAGCAGCTCGACGACAGCTAACTATGGCTACACCTTC.

This clone has only one observation. V gene TRBV5-1 combines with J gene TRBJ2-3; the D gene is possibly TRBD2 (6 bases). Trimming stripped 2 bases from V and 2 bases from J, with 15 bases between. The CDR3 covers 16 residues. Germline V CDR1 and CDR2: SGHRS, YFSETQ. CDR3 sequence reads: CASSFDVTGDTDTQYF. As DNA, the CDR3 is TGCGCCAGCAGCTTCGACGTGACGGGAGACACAGATACGCAGTATTTT.

This clone was seen a handful of times. The chain joins TRBV12-3 or TRBV12-4 to TRBJ2-2, with D possibly being TRBD1 (5 bases). V was shortened by 6 bases and J by 8 bases, with 10 bases between the two germline ends. CDR3 length: 12 amino acids. CDR3 sequence (DNA): TGTGCCAGCAGCCCAGGGTGGGGGGAGCTGTTTTTT. As protein: CASSPGWGELFF.

The chain has TRBV5-8 and TRBJ2-1, with TRBD2 matching 8 bases. From germline, CDR1 is SGHTS and CDR2 YDEGEE. The V and J ends lost 1 base and 5 bases, in that order; junction bases with no gene match: 8. This CDR3 has 16 residues. The CDR3 DNA reads as TGTGCCAGCAGCTTGATGGCCAGCGGGAGCAACAATGAGCAGTTCTTC. The encoded protein is CASSLMASGSNNEQFF.

CDR3 bases: TGTGCCAGCAGCTTAGCGCTGACGGGTCAAGGGGCCGAGCAGTACTTC. Protein sequence: CASSLALTGQGAEQYF. This sequence joins TRBV7-7 and TRBJ2-7, with a weak D call TRBD1 (5 bases). Trimming took 0 bases from V and 6 from J, leaving 18 bases between them. CDR3 length equals 16 residues. Germline CDR1 and CDR2: SSHAT and FNYEAQ (reference sequence).

The rearrangement uses TRBV5-4 and TRBJ2-5; possibly TRBD1 for D (5 bases). CDR3 length: 16 residues. The germline CDR1 and CDR2 sequences are SGHNT and YYREEE (reference sequence). V lost 0 bases to trimming and J lost 2 bases, with 14 bases between them. The CDR3 nucleotides read TGTGCCAGCAGCTTGGGGACACAATTAGTTCAAGAGACCCAGTACTTC. It codes for CASSLGTQLVQETQYF.

V and J are TRBV19 and TRBJ2-6, with D possibly being TRBD2 (5 bases). V lost 3 bases to trimming and J lost 4 bases, with 10 bases between them. The CDR3 runs 15 residues. Germline V gene lookup returns CDR1 LNHDA and CDR2 SQIVND (reference sequence). The CDR3 DNA is TGTGCCAGTAGTATTCGGGGTTTCGGGGCCAACGTCCTGACTTTC. Its translation is CASSIRGFGANVLTF.

The chain recombines TRBV18 with TRBJ1-1, with TRBD1 matching over 7 bases. This CDR3 comprises 14 residues. V was pared by 6 bases and J by 3 bases, with 7 bases of the junction left unmatched. The germline V gene encodes CDR1 KGHSH and CDR2 LQKENI. In DNA form, the CDR3 reads TGTGCCAGCTCCCCGGGACAGCCGCACACTGAAGCTTTCTTT. Amino acid sequence: CASSPGQPHTEAFF. The full variable domain, its missing parts supplied by reference TRBV18 and TRBJ1-1, is NAGVMQNPRHLVRRRGQEARLRCSPMKGHSHVYWYRQLPEEGLKFMVYLQKENIIDESGMPKERFSAEFPKEGPSILRIQQVVRGDSAAYFCASSPGQPHTEAFFGQGTRLTVV.

The chain uses TRBV30 and TRBJ2-7; 10 nucleotides agree with TRBD2. Trimming removed 1 base from V and 2 bases from J; junction bases left unmatched: 8. The V gene's germline CDR1 is GTSNPN and CDR2 SVGIG (reference sequence). The CDR3 is 16 amino acids. The CDR3 region is CAWSAPRTSGTYEQYF. CDR3 sequence (DNA): TGTGCCTGGAGTGCACCCCGGACTAGCGGAACCTACGAGCAGTACTTC.

V usage is TRBV3-1 (or the pseudogene TRBV3-2) and J usage is TRBJ2-3, with D possibly being TRBD1 (6 bases). Trimming stripped 3 bases from V and 6 bases from J, with 22 bases between. CDR3 length: 17 amino acids. CDR1 and CDR2 from the germline V gene are LGHDT and YNNKEL (reference sequence). The chain's CDR3 is CASSHMKRTAAGDTQYF. CDR3 sequence (DNA): TGTGCCAGCAGCCACATGAAGAGGACAGCGGCTGGGGATACGCAGTATTTT.

The rearrangement joins TRBV19 to TRBJ1-1, with 8 bases lining up with TRBD1. Germline V CDR1 and CDR2: LNHDA, SQIVND (reference sequence). V trimming: 7 bases; J trimming: 7 bases; junction bases outside the gene matches: 8. This CDR3 has 13 residues. The CDR3 reads CASTPGTGHEAFF. The CDR3 region has the DNA TGTGCCAGTACCCCCGGGACAGGCCATGAAGCTTTCTTT. The full variable domain, completed using reference TRBV19 and TRBJ1-1, is DGGITQSPKYLFRKEGQNVTLSCEQNLNHDAMYWYRQDPGQGLRLIYYSQIVNDFQKGDIAEGYSVSREKKESFPLTVTSAQKNPTAFYLCASTPGTGHEAFFGQGTRLTVV.

V and J are TRBV5-1 and TRBJ2-2; the match to TRBD1 covers 10 bases. CDR1 is SGHRS and CDR2 is YFSETQ in the germline V gene. The CDR3 is 16 amino acids. Losses at the gene ends were 2 bases for V and 6 bases for J; bases not matched to a gene: 7. The CDR3 protein is CASSFRGQGNSGELFF. The CDR3 nucleotides are TGCGCCAGCAGCTTCCGGGGACAGGGGAATTCCGGGGAGCTGTTTTTT.

This rearrangement joins TRBV4-1 to TRBJ1-2, with 7 bases aligning to TRBD1. The V gene's germline CDR1 is MGHRA and CDR2 YSYEKL. Trimming cost V 4 bases and J 4 bases; bases outside gene matches: 6. This CDR3 is built from 14 residues. Here the CDR3 DNA reads TGCGCCAGCAGCCCCCAGACAGGGATCTATGGCTACACCTTC. It translates to CASSPQTGIYGYTF.

This sequence joins TRBV29-1 and TRBJ1-5; D perhaps matches TRBD1 (5 bases). Germline CDR1 and CDR2: SQVTM and ANQGSEA. The CDR3 runs to 14 residues. The CDR3 here is CSGDLGSAQQPQHF. CDR3 nucleotide sequence: TGCAGTGGGGACTTGGGGTCTGCCCAACAGCCCCAGCATTTT. The complete variable domain, with remaining parts taken from reference TRBV29-1 and TRBJ1-5, reads SAVISQKPSRDICQRGTSLTIQCQVDSQVTMMFWYRQQPGQSLTLIATANQGSEATYESGFVIDKFPISRPNLTFSTLTVSNMSPEDSSIYLCSGDLGSAQQPQHFGDGTRLSIL.

Only a few counts were recorded for this clone. The rearrangement uses TRBV21-1 and TRBJ2-3; the DNA was not used to check the table's D call, TRBD1. TRBV21-1 is deemed a pseudogene. CDR3 length equals 14 residues. In DNA, the CDR3 is TGTGCCAGCAGCACCAGGGGGTTCACAGATACGCAGTATTTT. Protein: CASSTRGFTDTQYF.

V usage is TRBV3-1 (or the pseudogene TRBV3-2) and J usage is TRBJ1-3; a weak D match, TRBD1 (6 bases). The CDR3 runs to 16 residues. The V gene lost 0 bases and the J gene lost 0 bases, with 9 bases spanning the gap. Per the germline V gene, CDR1 is LGHDT and CDR2 is YNNKEL (reference sequence). CDR3 in amino acids: CASSQEGTNSGNTIYF. CDR3 DNA sequence: TGTGCCAGCAGCCAAGAGGGGACAAACTCTGGAAACACCATATATTTT.

The chain links TRBV4-1 to TRBJ2-2, with D perhaps TRBD1 (7 bases). There are 18 residues in the CDR3. The germline V and J ends were trimmed by 1 base and 3 bases, with 18 bases remaining between them. From germline, CDR1 is MGHRA and CDR2 YSYEKL. The CDR3 spells CASSQAEGQLKDTGELFF. The CDR3 DNA reads TGCGCCAGCAGCCAAGCGGAGGGACAGCTAAAAGACACCGGGGAGCTGTTTTTT.

The gene calls are TRBV11-3 and TRBJ2-3; possible D gene TRBD2, 7 bases. This CDR3 is 18 amino acids long. V was trimmed by 3 bases and J by 0 bases, leaving 19 bases between them. CDR1 and CDR2 (germline): SGHNT, YENEEA. The CDR3 region has the DNA TGTGCCAGCAGCTTGGGGCTGGGCAGCGGGACAAGCACAGATACGCAGTATTTT. Amino acids: CASSLGLGSGTSTDTQYF.

This chain links TRBV9 with TRBJ2-4, with 8 nucleotides matching TRBD1. Per the germline V gene, CDR1 is SGDLS and CDR2 is YYNGEE. CDR3 length: 13 residues. J gave up 8 bases and V 3 bases, and 4 bases lay outside the gene matches. CDR3 nucleotides: TGTGCCAGCAGCGGACAGGGGTCAGACATTCAGTACTTC. Translation gives CASSGQGSDIQYF.

The chain is built from TRBV3-1 (or the pseudogene TRBV3-2) and TRBJ2-1; 10 bases fit TRBD2. CDR3 size: 16 residues. V shed 4 bases and J 9 bases; nucleotides not matched to a gene: 12. CDR1 is LGHDT, CDR2 YNNKEL, per germline (reference sequence). The CDR3 reads CASSPPSSGSRVEQFF. In nucleotides, the CDR3 is TGTGCCAGCAGCCCACCTTCTAGCGGGAGTAGAGTTGAGCAGTTCTTC.

CDR3 loop: CASSPEGGEQYF. CDR3 sequence (DNA): TGTGCCAGCTCACCAGAAGGAGGCGAGCAGTACTTC. This chain connects TRBV18 to TRBJ2-7, with D perhaps TRBD2 (5 bases). Trimming took off 2 bases at V and 6 bases at J, with 8 bases between the two ends. CDR1 is KGHSH and CDR2 is LQKENI in the germline V gene. This CDR3 contains 12 residues.

J is TRBJ2-1 and V is TRBV14, with TRBD2 identical over 13 bases. The germline V gene encodes CDR1 SGHDN and CDR2 FVKESK. The CDR3 sequence is 18 residues long. V trimming: 4 bases; J trimming: 8 bases; junction bases outside the gene matches: 14. The CDR3 bases are TGTGCCAGCAGCCCCTTCCAAGGGGGACTAGCGGGAATCGATGAGCAGTTCTTC. Its translation is CASSPFQGGLAGIDEQFF.

The chain joins TRBV12-3 or TRBV12-4 to TRBJ2-3; 8 positions match TRBD1. The CDR3 has 13 residues. The V and J ends lost 4 bases and 5 bases, in that order; junction bases with no gene match: 2. DNA for the CDR3: TGTGCCAGCAGTTCGACAGGGGTAGATACGCAGTATTTT. As protein: CASSSTGVDTQYF.

This clone was seen only once. The V call is TRBV6-5, the J call TRBJ2-1; 11 nucleotides agree with TRBD2. The CDR3 totals 14 residues. Trimming removed 6 bases from V and 11 bases from J; junction bases left unmatched: 9. Germline CDR1 and CDR2: MNHEY and SVGAGI. Written as DNA, the CDR3 is TGTGCCAGCAGGACGGGACTAGCGGCCTCGAAGCAGTTCTTC. Its protein is CASRTGLAASKQFF.